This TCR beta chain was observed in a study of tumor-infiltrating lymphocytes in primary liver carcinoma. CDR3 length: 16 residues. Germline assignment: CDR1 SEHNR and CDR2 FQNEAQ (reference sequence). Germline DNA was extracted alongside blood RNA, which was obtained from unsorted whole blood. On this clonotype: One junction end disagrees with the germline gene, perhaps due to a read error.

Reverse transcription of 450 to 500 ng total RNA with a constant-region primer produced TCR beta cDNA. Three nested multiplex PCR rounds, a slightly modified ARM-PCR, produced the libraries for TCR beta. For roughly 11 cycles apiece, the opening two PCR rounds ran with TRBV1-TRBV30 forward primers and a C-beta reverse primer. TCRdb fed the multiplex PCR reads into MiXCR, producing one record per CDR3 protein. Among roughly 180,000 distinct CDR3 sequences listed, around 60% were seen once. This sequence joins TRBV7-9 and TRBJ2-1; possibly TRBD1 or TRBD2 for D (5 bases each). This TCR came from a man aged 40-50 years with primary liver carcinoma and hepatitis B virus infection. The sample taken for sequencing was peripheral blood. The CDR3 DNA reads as TGTGGCAGCAGCCCGCGAGGGGCTCAGCTGCACAGTGAGCAGTTCTTC. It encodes CGSSPRGAQLHSEQFF.